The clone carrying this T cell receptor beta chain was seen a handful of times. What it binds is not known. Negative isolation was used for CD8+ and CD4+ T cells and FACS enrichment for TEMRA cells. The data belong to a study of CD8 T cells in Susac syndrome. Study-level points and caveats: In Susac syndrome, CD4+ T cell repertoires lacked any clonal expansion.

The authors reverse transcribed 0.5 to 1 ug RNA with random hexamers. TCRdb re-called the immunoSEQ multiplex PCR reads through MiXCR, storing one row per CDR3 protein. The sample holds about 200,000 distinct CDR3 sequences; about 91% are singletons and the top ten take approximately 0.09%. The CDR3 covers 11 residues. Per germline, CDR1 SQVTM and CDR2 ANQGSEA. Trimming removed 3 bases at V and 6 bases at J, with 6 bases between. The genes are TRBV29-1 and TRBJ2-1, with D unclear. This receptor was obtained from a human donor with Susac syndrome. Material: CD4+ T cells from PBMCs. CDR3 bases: TGCAGCGTTGACCTACTCAATGAGCAGTTCTTC. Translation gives CSVDLLNEQFF.